This T cell receptor (beta chain) was found in a study of cytomegalovirus exposure and HLA in healthy donors. Primers included in the PCR were 60 Vbeta and 13 Jbeta primers. TCRdb's table, derived via immunoSEQ multiplex PCR, lists solely in-frame clones and lacks some. The data show about 86,000 clones, approximately 70% seen once. The sample holds one count of this clone. The V gene's germline CDR1 is MNHNS and CDR2 SASEGT. This CDR3 is built from 13 residues. V shed 6 bases, J shed 0 bases, and the junction held 1 base outside the gene matches. Sequencing input: PBMCs. The sequence derives from a man aged 60 to 69 in good health and CMV-seronegative. The genes are TRBV6-1 and TRBJ1-1, with TRBD1 matching 7 bases. The CDR3 bases are TGTGCCAGCAGGGGGACAGTGAACACTGAAGCTTTCTTT. Translating it yields CASRGTVNTEAFF.